Listed below are T cell receptor beta chains from one sample, sequenced in a study of blood T cell repertoires in COVID-19. Generated by immunoSEQ multiplex PCR, the TCRdb table keeps only in-frame clones and is missing some. Of 150,000 to 200,000 clones in the sample, around two thirds were seen once. The material sequenced was peripheral blood. These receptor sequences come from a woman of 80 years or more with acute or convalescent COVID-19. Both conserved end residues are part of each CDR3. The order of the fields is V gene, D gene, J gene, clone size, CDR3 protein, CDR3 DNA. The D gene is left open where the match is weak. Only part of the rows carry a size: once, few, many, or a class if the clone is expanded.

v_call: TRBV7-9; d_call: TRBD1; j_call: TRBJ1-4; clone_size: .; cdr3_aa: CASSFGQGALNEKLFF; cdr3_nt: TGTGCCAGCAGTTTCGGACAGGGAGCCCTGAATGAAAAACTGTTTTTT
v_call: TRBV6-2/TRBV6-3; d_call: TRBD1; j_call: TRBJ1-4; clone_size: .; cdr3_aa: CASSYPGQPLGEKLFF; cdr3_nt: TGTGCCAGCAGTTACCCGGGACAGCCCTTAGGGGAAAAACTGTTTTTT
v_call: TRBV27; d_call: .; j_call: TRBJ2-7; clone_size: .; cdr3_aa: CASSFREGDQQYF; cdr3_nt: TGTGCCAGCAGTTTTCGAGAGGGGGACCAGCAGTACTTC
v_call: TRBV5-6; d_call: TRBD1; j_call: TRBJ1-1; clone_size: .; cdr3_aa: CASSLVGQPNTEAFF; cdr3_nt: TGTGCCAGCAGCTTGGTGGGACAGCCGAACACTGAAGCTTTCTTT
v_call: TRBV6-1; d_call: TRBD1; j_call: TRBJ1-2; clone_size: .; cdr3_aa: CASSEAAGTEIYGYTF; cdr3_nt: TGTGCCAGCAGTGAAGCGGCCGGGACAGAGATCTATGGCTACACCTTC
v_call: TRBV19; d_call: TRBD2; j_call: TRBJ2-2; clone_size: .; cdr3_aa: CASSTRTSGTTGELFF; cdr3_nt: TGTGCCAGTAGTACCCGGACTAGCGGGACTACCGGGGAGCTGTTTTTT
v_call: TRBV7-9; d_call: TRBD1; j_call: TRBJ1-5; clone_size: few; cdr3_aa: CASSKGQGINQPQHF; cdr3_nt: TGTGCCAGCAGCAAGGGACAGGGCATCAATCAGCCCCAGCATTTT
v_call: TRBV7-8; d_call: TRBD2; j_call: TRBJ2-7; clone_size: .; cdr3_aa: CASSLVAGAYEQYF; cdr3_nt: TGTGCCAGCAGCTTAGTAGCGGGAGCCTACGAGCAGTACTTC
v_call: TRBV6-1; d_call: .; j_call: TRBJ2-7; clone_size: .; cdr3_aa: CASSEAFWGVRYF; cdr3_nt: TGTGCCAGCAGTGAAGCGTTTTGGGGCGTTCGGTACTTC
v_call: TRBV25-1; d_call: TRBD1; j_call: TRBJ2-7; clone_size: .; cdr3_aa: CASSTDRGYEQYF; cdr3_nt: TGTGCCAGCAGTACCGACAGGGGCTACGAGCAGTACTTC
v_call: TRBV11-2; d_call: TRBD1; j_call: TRBJ1-1; clone_size: .; cdr3_aa: CASSHGTANTEAFF; cdr3_nt: TGTGCCAGCAGCCACGGGACAGCGAACACTGAAGCTTTCTTT
v_call: TRBV5-1; d_call: .; j_call: TRBJ1-1; clone_size: once; cdr3_aa: CASSYQDTEAFF; cdr3_nt: TGCGCCAGCAGCTACCAGGACACTGAAGCTTTCTTT
v_call: TRBV2; d_call: TRBD2; j_call: TRBJ2-1; clone_size: .; cdr3_aa: CASRTSGGFNEQFF; cdr3_nt: TGTGCCAGCAGGACTAGCGGGGGTTTCAATGAGCAGTTCTTC
v_call: TRBV19; d_call: TRBD1; j_call: TRBJ1-4; clone_size: once; cdr3_aa: CASSRGQGSEKLFF; cdr3_nt: TGTGCCAGTAGTAGGGGACAGGGATCGGAAAAACTGTTTTTT
v_call: TRBV27; d_call: TRBD1; j_call: TRBJ1-3; clone_size: .; cdr3_aa: CASSSGQGGNTIYF; cdr3_nt: TGTGCCAGCAGCTCGGGACAGGGAGGAAACACCATATATTTT
v_call: TRBV27; d_call: .; j_call: TRBJ2-3; clone_size: once; cdr3_aa: CASRRRADTDTQYF; cdr3_nt: TGTGCCAGCAGACGGAGGGCCGACACAGATACGCAGTATTTT
v_call: TRBV5-1; d_call: .; j_call: TRBJ2-7; clone_size: .; cdr3_aa: CASSSGPGVSYEQYF; cdr3_nt: TGCGCCAGCAGCTCGGGCCCGGGGGTAAGCTACGAGCAGTACTTC
v_call: TRBV27; d_call: TRBD1; j_call: TRBJ1-2; clone_size: .; cdr3_aa: CASSTTRDRATYGYTF; cdr3_nt: TGTGCCAGCAGTACGACCAGGGACAGGGCTACCTATGGCTACACCTTC
v_call: TRBV5-1; d_call: .; j_call: TRBJ2-1; clone_size: .; cdr3_aa: CASSRGGGSSYNEQFF; cdr3_nt: TGCGCCAGCAGTCGTGGGGGAGGAAGCTCCTACAATGAGCAGTTCTTC
v_call: TRBV19; d_call: TRBD2; j_call: TRBJ2-2; clone_size: .; cdr3_aa: CASSILPLAGGGTGELFF; cdr3_nt: TGTGCCAGTAGTATCCTGCCCCTAGCGGGAGGGGGCACCGGGGAGCTGTTTTTT
v_call: TRBV28; d_call: TRBD1; j_call: TRBJ1-2; clone_size: few; cdr3_aa: CASSSTSDDMTGGLFGYTF; cdr3_nt: TGTGCCAGCAGTTCCACCTCAGACGATATGACAGGGGGCCTTTTTGGCTACACCTTC
v_call: TRBV28; d_call: .; j_call: TRBJ1-1; clone_size: .; cdr3_aa: CASIGTIYTEAFF; cdr3_nt: TGTGCCAGCATCGGGACAATTTACACTGAAGCTTTCTTT
v_call: TRBV28; d_call: .; j_call: TRBJ2-7; clone_size: .; cdr3_aa: CASSFSGEWNEQYF; cdr3_nt: TGTGCCAGCAGTTTCTCGGGTGAATGGAACGAGCAGTACTTC
v_call: TRBV7-8; d_call: .; j_call: TRBJ2-2; clone_size: .; cdr3_aa: CASSLGVGLGGELFF; cdr3_nt: TGTGCCAGCAGCTTAGGAGTTGGGCTCGGCGGGGAGCTGTTTTTT
v_call: TRBV6-5; d_call: TRBD2; j_call: TRBJ2-1; clone_size: .; cdr3_aa: CATGAGGPNEQFF; cdr3_nt: TGTGCCACCGGAGCGGGAGGGCCTAATGAGCAGTTCTTC
v_call: TRBV4-3; d_call: TRBD1; j_call: TRBJ1-6; clone_size: once; cdr3_aa: CASSQETGYNSPLHF; cdr3_nt: TGCGCCAGCAGCCAAGAGACAGGGTATAATTCACCCCTCCACTTT
v_call: TRBV4-2; d_call: TRBD2; j_call: TRBJ2-2; clone_size: .; cdr3_aa: CASSQDWIAGAGELFF; cdr3_nt: TGTGCCAGCAGCCAAGATTGGATAGCGGGAGCCGGGGAGCTGTTTTTT
v_call: TRBV28; d_call: TRBD1; j_call: TRBJ1-5; clone_size: .; cdr3_aa: CASSSQTGAPNQPQHF; cdr3_nt: TGTGCCAGCAGCTCCCAGACAGGGGCTCCGAATCAGCCCCAGCATTTT
v_call: TRBV9; d_call: .; j_call: TRBJ2-3; clone_size: .; cdr3_aa: CASSVGHSGLTDTQYF; cdr3_nt: TGTGCCAGCAGCGTAGGACATAGCGGTCTCACAGATACGCAGTATTTT
v_call: TRBV5-1; d_call: .; j_call: TRBJ1-1; clone_size: .; cdr3_aa: CASSVGTGNTEAFF; cdr3_nt: TGCGCCAGCAGTGTCGGCACGGGGAACACTGAAGCTTTCTTT
v_call: TRBV2; d_call: TRBD2; j_call: TRBJ2-7; clone_size: .; cdr3_aa: CASRSTSGKDAYEQYF; cdr3_nt: TGTGCCAGCAGGTCGACTAGCGGGAAAGATGCCTACGAGCAGTACTTC
v_call: TRBV27; d_call: .; j_call: TRBJ2-7; clone_size: once; cdr3_aa: CASSLGAAYVYEQYF; cdr3_nt: TGTGCCAGCAGTTTAGGAGCGGCCTACGTCTACGAGCAGTACTTC
v_call: TRBV27; d_call: TRBD2; j_call: TRBJ2-7; clone_size: .; cdr3_aa: CASMGGVDYEQYF; cdr3_nt: TGTGCCAGCATGGGAGGGGTCGACTACGAGCAGTACTTC
v_call: TRBV2; d_call: .; j_call: TRBJ1-1; clone_size: .; cdr3_aa: CASRPDRFEAFF; cdr3_nt: TGTGCCAGCAGACCCGACAGGTTTGAAGCTTTCTTT
v_call: TRBV2; d_call: .; j_call: TRBJ2-5; clone_size: .; cdr3_aa: CASNAEVGETQYF; cdr3_nt: TGTGCCAGCAACGCTGAGGTAGGAGAGACCCAGTACTTC
v_call: TRBV6-2/TRBV6-3; d_call: .; j_call: TRBJ2-7; clone_size: .; cdr3_aa: CASSRLHEQYF; cdr3_nt: TGTGCCAGCAGTAGACTACACGAGCAGTACTTC
v_call: TRBV9; d_call: TRBD1; j_call: TRBJ1-2; clone_size: few; cdr3_aa: CASSVAPGGTYGYTF; cdr3_nt: TGTGCCAGCAGCGTAGCCCCAGGGGGCACCTATGGCTACACCTTC
v_call: TRBV11-2; d_call: TRBD2; j_call: TRBJ2-3; clone_size: many; cdr3_aa: CASSLEAGSSTDTQYF; cdr3_nt: TGTGCCAGCAGCTTAGAAGCGGGGTCTAGCACAGATACGCAGTATTTT
v_call: TRBV3-1/TRBV3-2; d_call: TRBD1; j_call: TRBJ2-3; clone_size: .; cdr3_aa: CASSQDRGQVHDTQYF; cdr3_nt: TGTGCCAGCAGCCAAGATAGGGGACAGGTACATGATACGCAGTATTTT
v_call: TRBV6-5; d_call: TRBD1; j_call: TRBJ1-6; clone_size: once; cdr3_aa: CASRAPGQGVSPLHF; cdr3_nt: TGTGCCAGCAGGGCACCGGGACAGGGGGTCTCACCCCTCCACTTT
v_call: TRBV7-9; d_call: .; j_call: TRBJ1-2; clone_size: .; cdr3_aa: CASSLSAGGGGYTF; cdr3_nt: TGTGCCAGCAGCTTATCGGCGGGGGGCGGTGGCTACACCTTC
v_call: TRBV9; d_call: .; j_call: TRBJ1-4; clone_size: many; cdr3_aa: CASSPEGQEKLFF; cdr3_nt: TGTGCCAGCAGCCCAGAGGGTCAGGAAAAACTGTTTTTT
v_call: TRBV27; d_call: .; j_call: TRBJ2-1; clone_size: .; cdr3_aa: CASSVQWLSYNEQFF; cdr3_nt: TGTGCCAGCAGTGTCCAATGGCTGTCCTACAATGAGCAGTTCTTC
v_call: TRBV15; d_call: TRBD1; j_call: TRBJ1-1; clone_size: .; cdr3_aa: CATSSLQGMGNTEAFF; cdr3_nt: TGTGCCACCAGCAGTCTACAGGGGATGGGAAACACTGAAGCTTTCTTT
v_call: TRBV4-2; d_call: .; j_call: TRBJ2-1; clone_size: .; cdr3_aa: CASSQDYRGMDEQFF; cdr3_nt: TGTGCCAGCAGCCAAGATTACCGCGGTATGGATGAGCAGTTCTTC
v_call: TRBV5-1; d_call: .; j_call: TRBJ1-2; clone_size: .; cdr3_aa: CASSLVVTGPYGYTF; cdr3_nt: TGCGCCAGCAGCTTGGTGGTGACAGGCCCCTATGGCTACACCTTC
v_call: TRBV28; d_call: TRBD1; j_call: TRBJ1-5; clone_size: .; cdr3_aa: CASSNQGGDQPQHF; cdr3_nt: TGTGCCAGCAGCAACCAGGGGGGAGATCAGCCCCAGCATTTT
v_call: TRBV9; d_call: .; j_call: TRBJ2-3; clone_size: .; cdr3_aa: CASSVDGMKTDTQYF; cdr3_nt: TGTGCCAGCAGCGTAGACGGGATGAAGACAGATACGCAGTATTTT
v_call: TRBV10-2; d_call: TRBD2; j_call: TRBJ2-3; clone_size: .; cdr3_aa: CASSDMLSSGDTQYF; cdr3_nt: TGCGCCAGCAGTGATATGTTGTCTAGCGGAGATACGCAGTATTTT
v_call: TRBV5-6; d_call: TRBD2; j_call: TRBJ2-7; clone_size: few; cdr3_aa: CASSPFNAGGYEQYF; cdr3_nt: TGTGCCAGCAGCCCCTTCAATGCGGGGGGCTACGAGCAGTACTTC
v_call: TRBV27; d_call: TRBD1; j_call: TRBJ1-2; clone_size: many; cdr3_aa: CASRKDRGGGYTF; cdr3_nt: TGTGCCAGCAGGAAGGACAGGGGCGGTGGCTACACCTTC
v_call: TRBV5-1; d_call: TRBD2; j_call: TRBJ2-1; clone_size: .; cdr3_aa: CASSWGLAVDEQFF; cdr3_nt: TGCGCCAGCAGCTGGGGACTAGCGGTGGATGAGCAGTTCTTC
v_call: TRBV28; d_call: TRBD1; j_call: TRBJ1-2; clone_size: few; cdr3_aa: CASSLAGGGMSGYTF; cdr3_nt: TGTGCCAGCAGTTTAGCAGGGGGCGGTATGAGTGGCTACACCTTC
v_call: TRBV28; d_call: .; j_call: TRBJ1-5; clone_size: few; cdr3_aa: CASSFRGRFQPQHF; cdr3_nt: TGTGCCAGCAGTTTTAGGGGAAGATTTCAGCCCCAGCATTTT
v_call: TRBV28; d_call: TRBD1; j_call: TRBJ2-2; clone_size: .; cdr3_aa: CASRPGGGSGELFF; cdr3_nt: TGTGCCAGCAGACCAGGGGGCGGGTCCGGGGAGCTGTTTTTT